This T cell receptor beta chain originates from a study of blood T cell repertoires in COVID-19. The CDR3 spans 16 residues. CDR1 and CDR2 (germline): SEHNR, FQNEAQ (reference sequence). With 3 bases clipped from V and 4 bases from J, the junction kept 6 bases outside the gene matches. Assay used: immunoSEQ multiplex PCR; TCRdb lists only in-frame clones, some missing. The sample lists about 340,000 clones, 86% occurring once. The sequenced material came from peripheral blood. This chain uses TRBV7-9 with TRBJ2-5, with 12 bases lining up with TRBD2. This clonotype was obtained from a woman aged 60 to 75 with COVID-19, enrolled during active disease. The CDR3, as DNA: TGTGCCAGCAGCTTGTCTAGCGGGGGGGCGGCAGAGACCCAGTACTTC. Encoded protein: CASSLSSGGAAETQYF.